The rows below give T cell receptor beta chains drawn from one sample of a study of blood T cell repertoires in COVID-19. The assay was immunoSEQ multiplex PCR, and TCRdb's table has in-frame clones only and misses some. The table lists approximately 120,000 clones, 92% of them singletons. What was sequenced was peripheral blood. The receptors shown here come from a man aged 50 to 60 with COVID-19, enrolled during active disease. The CDR3 runs from the conserved cysteine through the conserved F or W. D genes are given only for firm matches. Clone size is shown for a subset of rows, as once, few, many or a class of expanded clone.

clone_size,v_call,d_call,j_call,cdr3_length,cdr3_aa,cdr3_nt
.,TRBV18,.,TRBJ2-4,13,CASSPDRRDIQYF,TGTGCCAGCTCACCGGACAGGAGGGACATTCAGTACTTC
.,TRBV5-1,TRBD2,TRBJ2-4,15,CASSRTSSAKNIQYF,TGCGCCAGCAGCAGGACTAGCTCGGCCAAAAACATTCAGTACTTC
.,TRBV24-1,TRBD2,TRBJ2-5,15,CATSDLGGGQETQYF,TGTGCCACCAGTGATTTGGGCGGGGGCCAAGAGACCCAGTACTTC
.,TRBV9,.,TRBJ1-2,12,CASRRDLEGYTF,TGTGCCAGCAGGAGAGATTTAGAAGGCTACACCTTC
.,TRBV5-1,TRBD2,TRBJ2-3,16,CASSLPLAGGTDTQYF,TGCGCCAGCAGCTTGCCCCTAGCGGGAGGCACAGATACGCAGTATTTT
.,TRBV5-1,.,TRBJ2-5,15,CASSLEGAVSETQYF,TGCGCCAGCAGCTTGGAAGGTGCGGTCTCGGAGACCCAGTACTTC
.,TRBV5-1,TRBD1,TRBJ2-3,14,CASFPGQGLDTQYF,TGCGCCAGCTTCCCGGGACAGGGGTTAGATACGCAGTATTTT
.,TRBV6-6,.,TRBJ1-5,13,CASRWEGSQPQHF,TGTGCCAGCCGTTGGGAGGGAAGCCAGCCCCAGCATTTT
.,TRBV2,TRBD1,TRBJ2-7,14,CASSERTGTYEQYF,TGTGCCAGCAGTGAAAGGACAGGGACCTACGAGCAGTACTTC
.,TRBV6-2/TRBV6-3,.,TRBJ2-4,12,CASSYRENIQYF,TGTGCCAGCAGTTACCGGGAAAACATTCAGTACTTC
.,TRBV6-5,.,TRBJ1-2,10,CATNRAGYTF,TGTGCCACGAACAGGGCTGGCTACACCTTC
.,TRBV4-3,TRBD2,TRBJ2-3,19,CASSQDREGLAVDTDTQYF,TGCGCCAGCAGCCAAGATCGAGAAGGACTAGCGGTCGACACAGATACGCAGTATTTT
.,TRBV18,TRBD1,TRBJ1-2,15,CASSPTGTGNYGYTF,TGTGCCAGCTCACCCACCGGGACAGGGAACTATGGCTACACCTTC
.,TRBV2,.,TRBJ2-1,13,CASITSSYNEQFF,TGTGCCAGCATAACGAGCTCCTACAATGAGCAGTTCTTC
.,TRBV5-1,.,TRBJ2-1,15,CASSLGRDSYNEQFF,TGCGCCAGCAGCTTGGGGCGGGACTCCTACAATGAGCAGTTCTTC
.,TRBV2,.,TRBJ2-3,14,CASSLGLSTDTQYF,TGTGCCAGCAGTCTTGGACTGAGCACAGATACGCAGTATTTT
.,TRBV6-1,.,TRBJ2-3,16,CASSVRRERSTDTQYF,TGTGCCAGCAGTGTACGCCGGGAGAGGAGCACAGATACGCAGTATTTT
.,TRBV25-1,.,TRBJ2-7,15,CASSDRAGAPEEQYF,TGTGCCAGCAGTGATAGGGCAGGGGCCCCCGAGGAGCAGTACTTC
.,TRBV9,.,TRBJ2-2,13,CASSVGGPGELFF,TGTGCCAGCAGCGTAGGAGGTCCCGGGGAGCTGTTTTTT
once,TRBV5-1,TRBD1,TRBJ1-5,13,CASSPGGGGPQHF,TGCGCCAGCAGCCCCGGAGGGGGCGGCCCCCAGCATTTT
.,TRBV19,.,TRBJ2-7,13,CASSGTPNYEQYF,TGTGCCAGTAGCGGGACACCGAACTACGAGCAGTACTTC
.,TRBV4-3,.,TRBJ2-5,13,CASSQGAGETQYF,TGCGCCAGCAGCCAAGGGGCTGGGGAGACCCAGTACTTC
.,TRBV4-1,.,TRBJ1-2,16,CASSQDRGSTVEGYTF,TGCGCCAGCAGCCAAGATAGGGGCAGCACGGTCGAAGGCTACACCTTC
few,TRBV4-2,.,TRBJ1-1,12,CASSLTGTEAFF,TGTGCCAGCAGCCTCACAGGGACTGAAGCTTTCTTT
once,TRBV5-1,.,TRBJ1-5,14,CASKLDSGNQPQHF,TGCGCCAGCAAGCTTGACAGCGGCAATCAGCCCCAGCATTTT
.,TRBV27,TRBD1,TRBJ2-2,15,CASSRRQGSVGELFF,TGTGCCAGCAGCCGGAGACAGGGTTCAGTCGGGGAGCTGTTTTTT